The clone carrying this T cell receptor (beta chain) was counted a few times. Antigen unknown. The data derive from a study of molecular identifiers for immune sequencing clone quantification. TCRdb re-analysed the PCR reads in MiXCR, keeping a single row per CDR3 protein. The sample lists more than 550,000 distinct CDR3 sequences, approximately 24% occurring once. V was pared by 6 bases and J by 3 bases, with 9 bases between. Per germline, CDR1 MNHEY and CDR2 SVGAGI. The CDR3 loop spans 13 amino acids. Study results and caveats: More than 97% of effector molecules, versus under 1% of naive-cell molecules, belonged to clones above 20 RNA copies.

This TCR derives from a human donor in good health. Some libraries in this study had Jurkat cell RNA spiked in. The V gene is TRBV6-5, the J gene TRBJ1-5, with D unresolved. The source material was naive CD8+ T cells from blood, with Jurkat cell RNA spiked in. Subset of the sample: FACS-sorted CD8+CD4-CCR7+CD45RA+ naive T cells. The CDR3 region is CASSPVNNQPQHF. CDR3 nucleotides: TGTGCCAGCAGCCCCGTTAACAATCAGCCCCAGCATTTT.